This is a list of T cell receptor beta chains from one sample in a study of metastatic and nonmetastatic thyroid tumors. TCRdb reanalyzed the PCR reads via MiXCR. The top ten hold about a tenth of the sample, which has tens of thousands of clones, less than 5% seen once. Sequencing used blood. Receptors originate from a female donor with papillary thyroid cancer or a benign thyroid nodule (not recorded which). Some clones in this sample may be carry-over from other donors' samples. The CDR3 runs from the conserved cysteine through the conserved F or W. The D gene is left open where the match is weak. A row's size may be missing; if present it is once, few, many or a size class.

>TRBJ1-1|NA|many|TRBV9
CASSATPDTEAFF
TGTGCCAGCAGCGCAACACCAGACACTGAAGCTTTCTTT
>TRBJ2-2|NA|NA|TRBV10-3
CAIRWDMGSGELFF
TGTGCCATCAGATGGGACATGGGGTCCGGTGAGCTGTTTTTT
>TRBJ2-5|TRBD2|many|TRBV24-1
CATGTSGRMETQYF
TGTGCCACCGGGACTAGCGGGAGGATGGAGACCCAGTACTTC
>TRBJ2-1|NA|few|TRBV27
CASSFRTANNEQFF
TGTGCCAGCAGTTTTAGGACAGCCAATAATGAGCAGTTCTTC
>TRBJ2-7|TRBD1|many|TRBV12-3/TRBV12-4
CASSGQGGFREQYF
TGTGCCAGCAGTGGACAGGGGGGCTTTCGCGAGCAGTACTTC
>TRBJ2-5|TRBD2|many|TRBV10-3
CAISDPPLTSGYQETQYF
TGTGCCATCAGTGACCCACCCTTGACTAGCGGGTACCAAGAGACCCAGTACTTC
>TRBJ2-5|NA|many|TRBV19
CASTWSGETQETQYF
TGTGCCAGTACTTGGTCAGGAGAAACCCAAGAGACCCAGTACTTC
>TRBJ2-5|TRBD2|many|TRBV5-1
CASSTWREGREETQYF
TGCGCCAGCAGCACTTGGCGGGAGGGCCGGGAAGAGACCCAGTACTTC
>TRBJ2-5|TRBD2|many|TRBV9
CASSVVGGRETQYF
TGTGCCAGCAGCGTAGTTGGCGGGAGGGAGACCCAGTACTTC
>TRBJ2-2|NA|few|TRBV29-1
CSVVHNTGELFF
TGCAGCGTTGTCCATAACACCGGGGAGCTGTTTTTT
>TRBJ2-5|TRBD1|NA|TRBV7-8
CASSLRDRDEETQHF
TGTGCCAGTAGCTTAAGAGACAGGGACGAAGAGACCCAGCACTTC
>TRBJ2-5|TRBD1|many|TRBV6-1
CASSRSRGETQYF
TGTGCCAGCAGTAGGAGCAGGGGGGAGACCCAGTACTTC
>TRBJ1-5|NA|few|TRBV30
CAWSPSGNQPQHF
TGTGCCTGGAGCCCGTCGGGCAATCAGCCCCAGCATTTT
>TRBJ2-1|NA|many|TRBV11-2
CASSLDGGLAYEQFF
TGTGCCAGCAGCTTAGATGGCGGGCTAGCATACGAGCAGTTCTTC
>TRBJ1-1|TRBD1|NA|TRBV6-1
CASSKYPGQGSGTEAFF
TGTGCCAGCAGTAAATATCCGGGACAGGGTTCGGGAACTGAAGCTTTCTTT
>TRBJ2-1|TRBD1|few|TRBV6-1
CASNATGGSSKNEQFF
TGTGCCAGCAATGCGACAGGGGGCAGTTCTAAGAATGAGCAGTTCTTC
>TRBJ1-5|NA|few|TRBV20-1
CSAADSNSNQPQHF
TGCAGTGCCGCCGACAGCAATAGCAATCAGCCCCAGCATTTT
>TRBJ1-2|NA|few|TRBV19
CASSIRGRTPSPYGYTF
TGTGCCAGTAGTATCCGGGGCCGAACCCCTAGCCCTTATGGCTACACCTTC
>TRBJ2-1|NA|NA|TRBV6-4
CASSDSTNSNYEQFF
TGTGCCAGCAGTGACTCGACTAACTCCAACTATGAGCAGTTCTTC
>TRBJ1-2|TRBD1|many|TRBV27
CASSDRDYGYTF
TGTGCCAGCTCGGACAGGGACTATGGCTACACCTTC
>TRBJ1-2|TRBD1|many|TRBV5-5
CASSLGQGVYGYTF
TGTGCCAGCAGCTTAGGACAGGGCGTCTATGGCTACACCTTC
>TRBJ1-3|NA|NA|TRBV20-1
CSARQGTGNTIYF
TGCAGTGCTAGACAGGGAACGGGAAACACCATATATTTT
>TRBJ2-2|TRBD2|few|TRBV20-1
CSARDHLAGENTGELFF
TGCAGTGCTAGAGACCACCTAGCGGGGGAGAACACCGGGGAGCTGTTTTTT
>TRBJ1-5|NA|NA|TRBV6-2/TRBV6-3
CARSYSGGHNQPQHF
TGTGCCAGAAGTTACTCGGGGGGGCATAATCAGCCCCAGCATTTT
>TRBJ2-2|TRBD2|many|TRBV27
CASSFKTSGRTNTGELFF
TGTGCCAGCAGTTTTAAGACTAGCGGGAGGACGAACACCGGGGAGCTGTTTTTT
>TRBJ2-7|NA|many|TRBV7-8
CASSSDLTDRREQYF
TGTGCCAGCAGCTCAGATCTGACGGATCGGAGAGAGCAGTACTTC
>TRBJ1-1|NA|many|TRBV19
CASSLKGNTEAFF
TGTGCCAGTAGCCTAAAAGGGAACACTGAAGCTTTCTTT